Listed here are 31 T cell receptor beta chains from one sample, sequenced in a study of early T cells in non-severe SARS-CoV-2 infection. TCRdb reprocessed the 5' RACE reads with MiXCR, giving one entry per CDR3 protein. The data hold fewer than 85,000 distinct CDR3 sequences, with about 14% observed a single time. The source was whole blood, collected at baseline. The receptors here all came from an adult who was a healthcare worker with PCR-confirmed SARS-CoV-2 infection or an uninfected control (not recorded which).

The genes are TRBV7-2 and TRBJ2-4, with TRBD2 as a possible D gene (6 bases). The CDR3 extends over 14 amino acids. Trimming stripped 5 bases from V and 1 base from J, with 9 bases between. Germline loops: CDR1 SGHTA, CDR2 FQGNSA. The CDR3 bases are TGTGCCAGCAGCGCGGGGTTGGCCAAAAACATTCAGTACTTC. This gives the protein CASSAGLAKNIQYF.

This clonotype was recorded a few times. The CDR3 here is CASSSGQGTEAFF. The CDR3 DNA is TGTGCCAGCAGCTCCGGACAGGGCACTGAAGCTTTCTTT. The genes are TRBV5-4 and TRBJ1-1, with 8 bases lining up with TRBD1. Germline CDR1 is SGHNT and CDR2 is YYREEE (reference sequence). The ends lost 3 bases at V and 4 bases at J; junction bases unmatched: 2. This CDR3 is 13 amino acids long.

The V gene is TRBV7-3, the J gene TRBJ2-2; 7 bases map to TRBD2. Germline values: CDR1 SGHTA, CDR2 FQGTGA. CDR3 size: 16 residues. J lost 1 base, V lost 5 bases, and 7 bases had no gene match. CDR3 residues: CASSPQPGGNTGELFF. CDR3 sequence (DNA): TGTGCCAGCAGCCCCCAGCCGGGAGGGAACACCGGGGAGCTGTTTTTT.

This clonotype was picked up one time. The chain uses TRBV5-5 and TRBJ2-7, with a tentative D call TRBD1 (5 bases). This CDR3 is 13 amino acids long. Germline CDR1 and CDR2: SGHKS and YYEKEE (reference sequence). V was clipped by 5 bases and J by 3 bases, with 12 bases between them. The CDR3 DNA reads as TGTGCCAGCAGTCGACAGAGAAGCTACGAGCAGTACTTC. Protein: CASSRQRSYEQYF.

This clonotype was seen a handful of times. This chain links TRBV30 with TRBJ2-2, with 7 nucleotides matching TRBD1. The trim removed 8 bases at V and 3 bases at J, leaving 12 bases unmatched. Per germline, CDR1 GTSNPN and CDR2 SVGIG (reference sequence). The CDR3 sequence is 15 residues long. CDR3 in amino acids: CAGSGTATYTGELFF. For the CDR3, the DNA is TGTGCCGGATCCGGGACAGCCACGTACACCGGGGAGCTGTTTTTT.

The J gene is TRBJ2-2, the V gene TRBV6-5, with 7 bases identical to TRBD2. Germline V gives CDR1 MNHEY, CDR2 SVGAGI. Losses at the gene ends were 5 bases for V and 9 bases for J; bases not matched to a gene: 9. The CDR3 extends over 14 amino acids. In DNA form, the CDR3 reads TGTGCCAGCAGTAGGGACTACCCCGTTCGGGAGCTGTTTTTT. Residues: CASSRDYPVRELFF.

At least ten counts were recorded for this clonotype. The chain links TRBV21-1 to TRBJ2-3; the table's D call TRBD2 went unverified against the DNA. TRBV21-1 is a pseudogene locus. The CDR3 runs to 14 residues. CDR3 coding DNA: TGTGCCAGCAGACAGCGGGAATACACAGATACGCAGTATTTT. Translating it yields CASRQREYTDTQYF.

The V call is TRBV20-1, the J call TRBJ2-2, with TRBD1 identical over 9 bases. CDR3 length: 15 residues. V was pared by 4 bases and J by 0 bases, with 3 bases of the junction left unmatched. Germline CDR1 and CDR2: DFQATT and SNEGSKA (reference sequence). CDR3 sequence reads: CSATDRGTNTGELFF. CDR3 DNA: TGCAGTGCTACGGACAGGGGAACGAACACCGGGGAGCTGTTTTTT.

In this sample, this clonotype turned up many times. This sequence joins TRBV28 and TRBJ2-7; D unresolved. The V and J ends lost 5 bases and 4 bases respectively, with 9 bases between them. The CDR3 spans 12 residues. The germline V gene has CDR1 MDHEN and CDR2 SYDVKM. CDR3 loop: CASSPDGYEQYF. In DNA form, the CDR3 reads TGTGCCAGCAGTCCTGACGGTTACGAGCAGTACTTC.

In this sample, this clonotype turned up many times. The chain carries TRBV7-2 and TRBJ2-4, with 9 positions matching TRBD2. Germline V gene data show CDR1 as SGHTA and CDR2 as FQGNSA. After removal of 5 bases from V and 8 bases from J, the junction contained 7 bases not matched to a gene. The CDR3 loop spans 14 amino acids. CDR3 amino acids: CASSPSGRLDIQYF. CDR3 sequence (DNA): TGTGCCAGCAGCCCGAGCGGGAGGCTTGACATTCAGTACTTC.

Written as DNA, the CDR3 is TGCAGTCTTGGCGGGACCTTAAACACCGGGGAGCTGTTTTTT. This gives the protein CSLGGTLNTGELFF. This chain connects TRBV20-1 to TRBJ2-2; maybe TRBD2 (6 bases). This CDR3 contains 14 residues. V gave up 8 bases and J gave up 2 bases, with 15 bases separating them. CDR1 and CDR2 from the germline V gene are DFQATT and SNEGSKA (reference sequence).

This chain connects TRBV9 to TRBJ2-1, with 10 bases aligning to TRBD2. Per germline, CDR1 SGDLS and CDR2 YYNGEE. The CDR3 is made up of 16 amino acids. V lost 0 bases to trimming and J lost 4 bases; unmatched junction nucleotides: 4. CDR3 protein: CASSVEGLAVYNEQFF. DNA for the CDR3: TGTGCCAGCAGCGTAGAAGGACTAGCGGTTTACAATGAGCAGTTCTTC.

The chain uses TRBV19 and TRBJ1-1; 9 nucleotides align to TRBD1. V was pared by 7 bases and J by 4 bases, with 1 base of the junction left unmatched. The germline V gene has CDR1 LNHDA and CDR2 SQIVND (reference sequence). The CDR3 loop spans 12 amino acids. The CDR3 region has the DNA TGTGCCAGTACGGACAGGGGCACTGAAGCTTTCTTT. It translates to CASTDRGTEAFF.

The V and J genes are TRBV7-3 and TRBJ1-2; perhaps TRBD1 as D (6 bases). The V end lost 5 bases, the J end lost 7 bases, and 14 bases lay between the germline ends. The CDR3 runs 13 residues. CDR1 is SGHTA and CDR2 is FQGTGA in the germline V gene. The CDR3 DNA follows: TGTGCCAGCAGCCTACAGGGTCGGCTTGGCTACACCTTC. Its protein is CASSLQGRLGYTF.

The rearrangement joins TRBV5-1 to TRBJ2-1; 7 bases align to TRBD2. Germline lookup yields CDR1 SGHRS and CDR2 YFSETQ. Trimming at V came to 4 bases and at J to 4 bases, leaving 8 bases not matched to a gene. The length of the CDR3 is 15 residues. The CDR3 DNA reads TGCGCCAGCAGCATGGTAGCGGGCCTTTACAATGAGCAGTTCTTC. This codes for CASSMVAGLYNEQFF.

This clonotype was counted between two and nine times. V gene TRBV13 combines with J gene TRBJ2-3; 10 bases align to TRBD2. J lost 6 bases, V lost 3 bases, and 9 bases had no gene match. Germline V lookup: CDR1 PRHDT, CDR2 FYEKMQ (reference sequence). The length of the CDR3 is 16 residues. The DNA of the CDR3 is TGTGCCAGCAGCTTTATCAGCGGGAGGGCCGGGGATACGCAGTATTTT. This translates into CASSFISGRAGDTQYF.

The gene calls are TRBV28 and TRBJ2-7, with D possibly TRBD1 on 5 matching bases. Germline V lookup: CDR1 MDHEN, CDR2 SYDVKM. This CDR3 spans 13 amino acids. V lost 6 bases and J lost 0, with 9 bases in between. The chain's CDR3 is CASRDKSSYEQYF. In nucleotides, the CDR3 is TGTGCCAGCAGGGACAAGAGCTCCTACGAGCAGTACTTC. The variable domain in full, with the rest retrieved from reference TRBV28 and TRBJ2-7, is DVKVTQSSRYLVKRTGEKVFLECVQDMDHENMFWYRQDPGLGLRLIYFSYDVKMKEKGDIPEGYSVSREKKERFSLILESASTNQTSMYLCASRDKSSYEQYFGPGTRLTVT.

The table lists this clonotype with many counts. The V and J genes are TRBV27 and TRBJ2-5; 10 nucleotides match TRBD1. J was trimmed by 5 bases and V by 2 bases; bases with no gene match: 11. CDR1 is MNHEY, CDR2 SMNVEV, per germline (reference sequence). CDR3 length equals 17 residues. CDR3 amino acids: CASSLRFGTGEQETQYF. The CDR3 bases are TGTGCCAGCAGTTTACGCTTCGGGACAGGGGAGCAGGAGACCCAGTACTTC.

In its sample, this clonotype was seen a few times. The chain recombines TRBV5-5 with TRBJ1-1, with D maybe TRBD1 (5 bases). The CDR3 has 15 amino acids. Trimming removed 3 bases at V and 1 base at J, with 13 bases between. Looked up from germline, CDR1 is SGHKS and CDR2 is YYEKEE (reference sequence). CDR3 sequence reads: CASSYGTPRNTEAFF. CDR3 DNA sequence: TGTGCCAGCAGCTACGGGACTCCTCGGAACACTGAAGCTTTCTTT.

The chain recombines TRBV29-1 with TRBJ1-2; D remains unclear. The CDR3 covers 12 residues. The germline gives CDR1 SQVTM, CDR2 ANQGSEA. V lost 0 bases, J lost 5 bases, and 7 bases lay in between. The CDR3 reads CSVEDRGYGYTF. As DNA, the CDR3 is TGCAGCGTTGAAGACCGTGGGTATGGCTACACCTTC.

The CDR3 loop reads CASSGLGQGFETQYF. CDR3 bases: TGCGCCAGCAGCGGACTGGGACAGGGTTTTGAGACCCAGTACTTC. The J gene is TRBJ2-5, the V gene TRBV5-1, with TRBD1 matching over 9 bases. The CDR3 loop spans 15 amino acids. The V gene's germline CDR1 is SGHRS and CDR2 YFSETQ. The V segment lost 4 bases and the J segment 5 bases; nucleotides outside the gene matches: 9.

There are many counts of this clonotype. This sequence joins TRBV6-6 and TRBJ2-1, with TRBD2 identical over 9 bases. After removal of 0 bases from V and 5 bases from J, the junction contained 5 bases not matched to a gene. The CDR3 length is 16 residues. Per germline, CDR1 MNHNY and CDR2 SVGAGI (reference sequence). Written as DNA, the CDR3 is TGTGCCAGCAGTTACTCGGGCGGGAGGGTGAACAATGAGCAGTTCTTC. This translates into CASSYSGGRVNNEQFF.

This rearrangement joins TRBV5-1 to TRBJ2-4; D is perhaps TRBD1 (6 bases). Looked up from germline, CDR1 is SGHRS and CDR2 is YFSETQ. The V gene lost 0 bases and the J gene lost 9 bases, with 13 bases spanning the gap. The CDR3 consists of 14 residues. The CDR3 DNA follows: TGCGCCAGCAGCTTGGAGGGCACAGGGACCATTCAGTACTTC. Encoded protein: CASSLEGTGTIQYF.

The sample holds many counts of this clonotype. The rearrangement uses TRBV4-2 and TRBJ2-7, with 13 positions matching TRBD2. The V segment lost 4 bases and the J segment 5 bases; nucleotides outside the gene matches: 8. The CDR3 consists of 16 residues. The germline gives CDR1 LGHNA, CDR2 YNFKEQ. For the CDR3, the DNA is TGTGCCAGCAGCCCCCCGGGACTAGCGGGACGGAACGAGCAGTACTTC. Its protein product is CASSPPGLAGRNEQYF.

This clonotype was seen only a few times. The chain combines TRBV28 with TRBJ2-1; a possible D gene is TRBD1 (5 bases). Germline CDR1 MDHEN, CDR2 SYDVKM. V was clipped by 7 bases and J by 0 bases, with 10 bases between them. The CDR3 extends over 14 amino acids. CDR3 coding DNA: TGTGCCAGCAAACCCGGACACTCCTACAATGAGCAGTTCTTC. Translating it yields CASKPGHSYNEQFF.

The genes are TRBV29-1 and TRBJ1-1; 8 positions agree with TRBD1. The V gene's germline CDR1 is SQVTM and CDR2 ANQGSEA. V shed 7 bases, J shed 3 bases, and the junction held 7 bases outside the gene matches. This CDR3 has 13 residues. CDR3 sequence: CSGVGQAYTEAFF. The DNA of the CDR3 is TGCAGCGGTGTGGGACAGGCTTACACTGAAGCTTTCTTT.

This clonotype was detected many times. The gene calls are TRBV7-2 and TRBJ2-7, with 11 bases lining up with TRBD2. V lost 4 bases, J lost 6 bases, and 2 bases stayed unmatched. Looked up from germline, CDR1 is SGHTA and CDR2 is FQGNSA. There are 13 residues in the CDR3. CDR3 nucleotide sequence: TGTGCCAGCAGCTCCGGGACTAGCGGCGAGCAGTACTTC. Protein product: CASSSGTSGEQYF.

The gene calls are TRBV3-1 and TRBJ2-7; D gene ambiguous. The CDR3 extends over 12 amino acids. Germline assignment: CDR1 LGHDT and CDR2 YNNKEL (reference sequence). Trimming took 5 bases from V and 4 from J, leaving 9 bases between them. CDR3 loop: CASSSLGYEQYF. The CDR3 bases are TGTGCCAGCAGCTCTTTGGGGTACGAGCAGTACTTC.

This clonotype was counted between two and nine times. The chain carries TRBV11-2 and TRBJ2-5; unclear D gene. The CDR3 sequence is 12 residues long. The ends were cut back, 5 bases at V and 2 bases at J, with 6 bases in the middle. Germline CDR1 reads SGHAT; CDR2 reads FQNNGV. The CDR3 nucleotides are TGTGCCAGCAGCGGGCAGCAAGAGACCCAGTACTTC. Protein: CASSGQQETQYF.

V is TRBV2 and J is TRBJ2-1, with TRBD2 identical over 7 bases. With V trimmed by 4 bases and J by 6 bases, 0 bases remained unmatched. Germline V gene data show CDR1 as SNHLY and CDR2 as FYNNEI. This CDR3 is 12 amino acids long. Here the CDR3 reads CASSGGGNEQFF. CDR3 nucleotide sequence: TGTGCCAGCAGTGGCGGGGGCAATGAGCAGTTCTTC.

The table lists this clonotype with a few counts. The chain joins TRBV3-1 to TRBJ1-1; D remains unclear. The ends were cut back, 0 bases at V and 0 bases at J, with 5 bases in the middle. This CDR3 is 14 amino acids long. Germline V CDR1 and CDR2: LGHDT, YNNKEL (reference sequence). CDR3 coding DNA: TGTGCCAGCAGCCAAGACCAGGTGAACACTGAAGCTTTCTTT. Protein sequence: CASSQDQVNTEAFF.